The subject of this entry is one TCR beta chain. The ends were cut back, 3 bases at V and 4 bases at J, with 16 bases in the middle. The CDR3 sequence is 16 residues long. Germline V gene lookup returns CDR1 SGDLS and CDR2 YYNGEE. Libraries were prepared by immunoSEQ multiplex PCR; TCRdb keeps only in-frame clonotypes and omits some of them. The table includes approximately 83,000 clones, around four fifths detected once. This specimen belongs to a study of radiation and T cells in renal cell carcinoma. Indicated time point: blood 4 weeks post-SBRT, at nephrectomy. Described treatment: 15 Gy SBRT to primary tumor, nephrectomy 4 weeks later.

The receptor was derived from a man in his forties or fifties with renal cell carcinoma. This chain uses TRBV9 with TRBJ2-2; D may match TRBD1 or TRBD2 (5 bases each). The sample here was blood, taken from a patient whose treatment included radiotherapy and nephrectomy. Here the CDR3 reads CASSGSGLLVTGELFF. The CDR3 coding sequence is TGTGCCAGCAGCGGATCGGGGCTTCTCGTCACCGGGGAGCTGTTTTTT.